A single sample gave rise to the 13 T cell receptor beta chains below, sequenced in a study of T cells in narcolepsy. Method: immunoSEQ multiplex PCR; TCRdb's copy keeps in-frame clones and lacks some. The table lists 25,000 to 35,000 clones, 79% of them singletons. Sequenced: CD45RA- memory CD4+ T cells from PBMCs. The receptors here all came from a human donor with narcolepsy.

V usage is TRBV30 and J usage is TRBJ2-7; 10 bases are shared with TRBD1. Germline V gene data show CDR1 as GTSNPN and CDR2 as SVGIG (reference sequence). J gave up 3 bases and V 5 bases, and 7 bases lay outside the gene matches. This CDR3 contains 14 residues. Here the CDR3 DNA reads TGTGCCTGGCGTGGGACAGGGGTCCACTACGAGCAGTACTTC. This codes for CAWRGTGVHYEQYF.

This clone turned up a few times. The rearrangement joins TRBV27 to TRBJ2-2; tentative D call: TRBD1 (6 bases). Germline V gene sequence: CDR1 MNHEY, CDR2 SMNVEV (reference sequence). The CDR3 runs to 14 residues. Trimming removed 2 bases from V and 3 bases from J, with 7 bases in between. This CDR3 reads CASSLAGDTGELFF. The CDR3 nucleotides are TGTGCCAGCAGTTTAGCAGGGGACACCGGGGAGCTGTTTTTT.

The rearrangement uses TRBV6-5 and TRBJ1-2; TRBD1 is a possible D gene (5 bases). Per the germline V gene, CDR1 is MNHEY and CDR2 is SVGAGI. CDR3 length: 11 amino acids. The germline V and J ends were trimmed by 8 bases and 11 bases, with 15 bases remaining between them. The CDR3: CASFRDQRYTF. DNA of the CDR3: TGTGCCAGCTTCCGGGACCAACGTTACACCTTC.

This clone was seen only once. The V call is TRBV30, the J call TRBJ2-5, with D perhaps TRBD1 or TRBD2 (5 bases each). The J call may be wrong; the DNA end is better matched by TRBJ2-7. CDR1 is GTSNPN, CDR2 SVGIG, per germline (reference sequence). The length of the CDR3 is 12 residues. The CDR3 here is CAWSEMGDEQYF. DNA of the CDR3: TGTGCCTGGAGCGAGATGGGGGACGAGCAGTACTTC.

The chain is built from TRBV5-6 and TRBJ2-7; 10 nucleotides agree with TRBD1. Trimming at V came to 4 bases and at J to 0 bases, leaving 7 bases not matched to a gene. The length of the CDR3 is 16 residues. Germline-derived CDR1 and CDR2 are SGHDT and YYEEEE. This CDR3 is CASSPYRDRGSYEQYF. In DNA form, the CDR3 reads TGTGCCAGCAGCCCCTATCGGGACAGGGGCTCCTACGAGCAGTACTTC.

The J gene is TRBJ1-5, the V gene TRBV29-1; D remains unclear. Germline loops: CDR1 SQVTM, CDR2 ANQGSEA. The CDR3 totals 14 residues. V lost 4 bases, J lost 3 bases, and 13 bases lay in between. The CDR3: CSVVPTDPNQPQHF. The DNA of the CDR3 is TGCAGCGTTGTACCCACGGATCCCAATCAGCCCCAGCATTTT. Full variable domain (outside the CDR3, taken from reference TRBV29-1 and TRBJ1-5): SAVISQKPSRDICQRGTSLTIQCQVDSQVTMMFWYRQQPGQSLTLIATANQGSEATYESGFVIDKFPISRPNLTFSTLTVSNMSPEDSSIYLCSVVPTDPNQPQHFGDGTRLSIL.

This chain uses TRBV19 with TRBJ2-4; D is possibly TRBD2 (6 bases). This CDR3 comprises 15 residues. From germline, CDR1 is LNHDA and CDR2 SQIVND (reference sequence). V was trimmed by 3 bases and J by 6 bases, leaving 15 bases between them. In nucleotides, the CDR3 is TGTGCCAGTAGTATTTCGTCCCGGGGAGGAAACATTCAGTACTTC. Translation: CASSISSRGGNIQYF.

The chain links TRBV5-1 to TRBJ2-7; TRBD2 is a possible D gene (7 bases). Trimming removed 0 bases from V and 5 bases from J, with 15 bases in between. The germline CDR1 and CDR2 sequences are SGHRS and YFSETQ. CDR3 length: 15 amino acids. The CDR3 is CASSLVDRSGNEQYF. The CDR3 DNA reads as TGCGCCAGCAGCTTGGTTGACAGGAGCGGGAACGAGCAGTACTTC.

J is TRBJ2-1 and V is TRBV6-5, with 8 bases that match TRBD2. CDR3 length: 16 amino acids. V trimming: 1 base; J trimming: 4 bases; junction bases outside the gene matches: 6. CDR1 and CDR2 (germline): MNHEY, SVGAGI. This chain's CDR3 is CASSYLTSGKYNEQFF. CDR3 sequence (DNA): TGTGCCAGCAGTTACTTAACTAGCGGAAAGTACAATGAGCAGTTCTTC.

This chain uses TRBV6-5 with TRBJ2-5; D possibly corresponds to TRBD1 (5 bases). The last part of the DNA fits TRBJ2-7 better; the J call may be wrong. Germline V gene sequence: CDR1 MNHEY, CDR2 SVGAGI. The CDR3 consists of 15 residues. DNA for the CDR3: TGTGCCAGCAGTTACGGCGGCCAGGGTACCTACGAGCAGTACTTC. Encoded protein: CASSYGGQGTYEQYF.

The J gene is TRBJ1-1, the V gene TRBV10-3, with D possibly being TRBD1 (6 bases). The germline V gene encodes CDR1 ENHRY and CDR2 SYGVKD. This CDR3 is built from 14 residues. Trimming stripped 7 bases from V and 5 bases from J, with 17 bases between. The CDR3 loop is CAIKSTTGITEAFF. The CDR3 nucleotides read TGTGCCATCAAAAGCACAACAGGGATAACTGAAGCTTTCTTT.

The chain employs TRBV7-8 and TRBJ1-1, with a weak D call TRBD1 (5 bases). CDR3 length equals 14 residues. Per the germline V gene, CDR1 is SGHVS and CDR2 is FQNEAQ. Between the trimmed V and J ends, which lost 1 base and 4 bases, there was a span of 10 bases. The CDR3 DNA is TGTGCCAGCAGCTTAGTGAGGGGTCGCACTGAAGCTTTCTTT. Translation: CASSLVRGRTEAFF.

This chain uses TRBV19 with TRBJ2-3, with 12 bases that match TRBD2. The germline V gene encodes CDR1 LNHDA and CDR2 SQIVND (reference sequence). This CDR3 spans 13 amino acids. The V segment lost 7 bases and the J segment 6 bases; nucleotides outside the gene matches: 2. The CDR3 loop reads CASMTSGSDTQYF. As DNA, the CDR3 is TGTGCCAGTATGACTAGCGGGAGTGATACGCAGTATTTT. Filled out from reference TRBV19 and TRBJ2-3, the complete variable domain reads DGGITQSPKYLFRKEGQNVTLSCEQNLNHDAMYWYRQDPGQGLRLIYYSQIVNDFQKGDIAEGYSVSREKKESFPLTVTSAQKNPTAFYLCASMTSGSDTQYFGPGTRLTVL.